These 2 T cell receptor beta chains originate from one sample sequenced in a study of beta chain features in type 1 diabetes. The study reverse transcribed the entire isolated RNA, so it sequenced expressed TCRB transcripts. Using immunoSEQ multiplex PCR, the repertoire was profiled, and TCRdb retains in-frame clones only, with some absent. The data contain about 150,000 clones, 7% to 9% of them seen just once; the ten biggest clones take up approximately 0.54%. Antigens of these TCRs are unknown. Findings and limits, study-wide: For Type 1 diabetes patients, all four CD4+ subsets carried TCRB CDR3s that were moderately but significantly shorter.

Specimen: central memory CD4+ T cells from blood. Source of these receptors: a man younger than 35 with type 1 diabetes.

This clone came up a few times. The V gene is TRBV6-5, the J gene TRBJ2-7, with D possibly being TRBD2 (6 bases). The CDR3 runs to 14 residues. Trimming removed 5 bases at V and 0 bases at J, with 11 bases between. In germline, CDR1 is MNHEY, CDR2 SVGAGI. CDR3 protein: CASSRGTYSYEQYF. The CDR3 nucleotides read TGTGCCAGCAGTCGCGGGACTTACTCCTACGAGCAGTACTTC.

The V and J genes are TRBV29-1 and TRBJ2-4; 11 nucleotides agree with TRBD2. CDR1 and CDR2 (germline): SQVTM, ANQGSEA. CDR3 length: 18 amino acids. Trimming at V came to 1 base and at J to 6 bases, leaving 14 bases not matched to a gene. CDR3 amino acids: CSVEGLAGGGGLGNIQYF. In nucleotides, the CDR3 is TGCAGCGTTGAAGGGCTAGCGGGAGGAGGTGGATTGGGAAACATTCAGTACTTC.